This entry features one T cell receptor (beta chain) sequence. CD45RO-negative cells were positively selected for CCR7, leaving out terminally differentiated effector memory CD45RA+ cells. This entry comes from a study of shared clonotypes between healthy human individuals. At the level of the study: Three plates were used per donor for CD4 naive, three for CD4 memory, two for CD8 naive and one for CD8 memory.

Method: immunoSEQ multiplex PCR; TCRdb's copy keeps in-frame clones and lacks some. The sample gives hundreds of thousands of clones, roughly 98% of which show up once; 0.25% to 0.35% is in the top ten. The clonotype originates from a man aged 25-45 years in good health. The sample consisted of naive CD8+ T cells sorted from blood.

Written as DNA, the CDR3 is TGTGCCAGCAGCACGGACAGCTCTAGCGGGATAAGAGACGAGCAGTACTTC. Translated: CASSTDSSSGIRDEQYF. This sequence joins TRBV5-8 and TRBJ2-7; 9 nucleotides agree with TRBD2. This CDR3 has 17 amino acids. CDR1 and CDR2 (germline): SGHTS, YDEGEE. Trimming took 4 bases from V and 5 from J; bases not matched to a gene: 16.